This T cell receptor (beta chain) originates from a study of control samples from healthy donors and cancer patients. Sequencing was performed with immunoSEQ multiplex PCR; in TCRdb, only in-frame clones are kept and a portion is missing. The table has roughly 88,000 clones, about 85% seen once. Trimming stripped 5 bases from V and 9 bases from J, with 14 bases between. From germline, CDR1 is MNHEY and CDR2 SVGEGT. The CDR3 length is 13 residues. V is TRBV6-2 or TRBV6-3 and J is TRBJ2-1; tentative D call: TRBD2 (5 bases). Material: blood. This sequence originates from a man aged 25-45 years in good health. In nucleotides, the CDR3 is TGTGCCAGCAGTCCGGGGAGTGTAGGTGAGCAGTTCTTC. Its protein is CASSPGSVGEQFF.